The clone carrying this TCR beta chain has only a few counts. Its target is unknown. The record originates from a study of T-cell memory formation after mild COVID-19. General study findings and limits: Contracting CD8+ clones were enriched in EMRA, CD4+ mainly in CM and EM. Cross-reactive memory appears to have joined, as suggested by some responding clones showing up in pre-infection memory. Clones that shrank (day 15 to 85) were balanced CD4/CD8, whereas later expanders leaned CD4+.

With constant-segment primers, 5'RACE yielded cDNA libraries of TCR alpha and TCR beta that carried sample barcodes and UMIs. TCRdb independently ran MiXCR on the 5' RACE reads; one entry per CDR3 protein. The sample has 300,000 to 400,000 distinct CDR3 sequences; 10% to 15% are singletons. Sequenced: PBMCs or a T cell subset sorted from them (not recorded which). The receptor comes from a man between 18 and 29 years old who had mild COVID-19 (a few samples of this study predate the infection). Cell type and time point are not known.

CDR3 residues: CASSARGGSYNEQFF. DNA of the CDR3: TGTGCCAGCAGCGCTCGGGGGGGCTCCTACAATGAGCAGTTCTTC. This chain joins TRBV9 and TRBJ2-1; 8 nucleotides agree with TRBD2. Trimming removed 3 bases from V and 0 bases from J; junction bases left unmatched: 2. The CDR3 sequence is 15 residues long. Germline CDR1 and CDR2: SGDLS and YYNGEE.